This TCR beta chain was sequenced in a study of T cells in Graves' hyperthyroidism and ophthalmopathy (dated by TCRdb to the late 2010s). Regarding the complete study: Peripheral blood samples were taken at the time of initial diagnosis, prior to any treatment. A discovery cohort of about 96 patients, roughly 43 with Graves' ophthalmopathy and about 58 with stable Graves' hyperthyroidism, was used to find distinguishing TCR V-J signatures. Whether ophthalmopathy could be predicted prospectively was tested in an independent validation cohort made up of under 20 hyperthyroidism patients plus 17 patients who later progressed to ophthalmopathy. The 100 or so discovery patients were randomly split 7:3 into training and test sets. In more than 5 Graves' hyperthyroidism patients, the study also compared T-cell repertoires from thyroid tissue with T-cell repertoires from blood. Once sampling was done, hyperthyroidism patients were given methimazole at a starting dose of 30 mg daily, whereas ophthalmopathy patients were given high-dose intravenous methylprednisolone. TCR Vbeta CDR3 sequencing of 135 peripheral blood samples (approximately 44 ophthalmopathy, 75 to 85 hyperthyroidism and approximately 17 progressor patients) is reported in the paper. The investigation overall reported the following: Most expanded thyroid clonotypes (frequency above 0.001) were also detected in blood, suggesting blood repertoires may reflect thyroid immune responses. In cross-validation, a model built on a 13 V-J signature told ophthalmopathy apart from stable hyperthyroidism with over 85% sensitivity and about 81% specificity, and in testing the same model reached 80%/75%. Sample size was not statistically predetermined, and investigators were not blinded to group allocation. During validation, the model predicted progression to ophthalmopathy a median of approximately 6 months ahead of onset, with roughly 65% sensitivity and around 72% specificity.

TCR beta CDR3 regions were amplified from RNA transcripts. The TCR CDR3 was subjected to a first round of RT-PCR using the HTBI primer set and the Qiagen OneStep RT-PCR kit. Libraries were constructed in a second round of multiplex PCR, after which size selection and purification were performed. The libraries were sequenced on an Illumina HiSeq2000 using paired-end 100 bp reads. The original pipeline was this. SOAPnuke was used to process the raw data, throwing out any read that contained adapters or uncalled bases, had a mean Phred below 15, or lacked an exact constant-primer or identifier match. High-quality paired reads were merged with COPE v1.2.5, and unique nucleotide sequences were defined as clonotypes. Clonotypes were aligned to IMGT TRBV, TRBD and TRBJ reference segments using MiTCR v1.1. Analysis was restricted to V-J combinations with a frequency above 0.0001, which covered 99.2% of repertoires. The TCS score was defined as the ratio of F50 (clonal expansion) to E x V (chaos), calculated using BLOSUM62-based TCRdist between CDR3 peptides within each V-J. Welch's t-statistics and random forest reduced roughly 500 V-J features to 13, which were used in a naive Bayes classifier (R e1071). TCRdb cleaned the public reads at Q25 with fastp, built clones with MiXCR and kept in-frame beta chains. Every distinct CDR3 protein forms one entry, paired with its most common genes and DNA. Here the V and J calls rest on TCRdb's processing, not on the authors' analysis. For this sample the table gives 690,000 or so distinct CDR3 sequences, of which roughly 20% were detected only once. In total, the top ten clones hold over 15% of the sample.

This clonotype has ten or more counts. What this receptor recognizes is not known. No much larger clone is present one base from it, and per-base qualities are unavailable. Hyperthyroidism patients were aged 18 to 65 years and newly diagnosed, with disease duration of less than 2 months. Any patient with an uncontrolled infection, another autoimmune disease, pregnancy or lactation was excluded. Diagnoses were based on clinical symptoms, serum thyroxine and TRAb, thyroid ultrasound and orbital computed tomography. Blood from progressor patients was collected at the time of first diagnosis with hyperthyroidism, before any ophthalmopathy symptoms had appeared. PBMCs were separated from under 11 ml of fresh peripheral blood using Ficoll-Paque density gradient centrifugation. Progressor patients were initially diagnosed with Graves' hyperthyroidism and developed ophthalmopathy during follow-up. Trizol reagent was used to extract total RNA, and RNA quality was then checked on an Agilent 2100 Bioanalyzer.

The CDR1 and CDR2 encoded by the germline V gene are ENHRY and SYGVKD. The CDR3 measures 12 amino acids from cysteine to phenylalanine. The entry retains the CDR3 DNA only, 36 bases that are in frame from base 1. V and J are truncated by 3 bases and 2 bases respectively, leaving an intervening sequence of 5 bases. The material sequenced was blood. The sequence is built from TRBV10-3 and TRBJ2-7; the D gene cannot be named for sure. This clonotype originated in a woman aged 45-65 years with Graves' hyperthyroidism that later progressed to Graves' ophthalmopathy. For the CDR3, the sequence is CAISDAAYEQYF. The sequenced DNA is TGTGCCATCAGTGACGCAGCCTACGAGCAGTACTTC.